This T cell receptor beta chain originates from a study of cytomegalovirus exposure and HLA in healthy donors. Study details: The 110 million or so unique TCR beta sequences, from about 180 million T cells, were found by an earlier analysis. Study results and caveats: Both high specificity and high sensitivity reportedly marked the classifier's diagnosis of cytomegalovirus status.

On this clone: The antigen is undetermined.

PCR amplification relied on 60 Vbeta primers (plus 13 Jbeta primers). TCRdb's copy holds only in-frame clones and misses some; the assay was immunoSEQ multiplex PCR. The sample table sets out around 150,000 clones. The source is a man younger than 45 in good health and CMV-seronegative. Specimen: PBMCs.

CDR3 nucleotide sequence: TGTGCCAGCAGCAGGGGACTAGCGAGAGTAACGAACACCGGGGAGCTGTTTTTT. It specifies CASSRGLARVTNTGELFF. V gene TRBV7-9 combines with J gene TRBJ2-2, with 10 bases aligning to TRBD2. CDR1 is SEHNR and CDR2 is FQNEAQ in the germline V gene (reference sequence). With 5 bases clipped from V and 0 bases from J, the junction kept 9 bases outside the gene matches. CDR3 size: 18 residues.